One and the same sample provided the 6 T cell receptor beta chains below, sequenced in a study of blood T cell repertoires in COVID-19. Libraries were prepared by immunoSEQ multiplex PCR; TCRdb keeps only in-frame clonotypes and omits some of them. The sample carries 200,000 to 300,000 clones, 91% recorded once. Sequenced sample: peripheral blood. The source of these receptors is a person under 30 with COVID-19, enrolled during active disease.

This clone was picked up one time. The V gene is TRBV19, the J gene TRBJ2-1, with 9 bases identical to TRBD2. Germline V gene lookup returns CDR1 LNHDA and CDR2 SQIVND (reference sequence). The junction had 3 bases not matched to a gene; V was cut back by 1 base and J by 2 bases. The CDR3 runs 16 residues. CDR3: CASSIVGGRAYNEQFF. The CDR3 nucleotides are TGTGCCAGTAGTATAGTAGGCGGGAGGGCCTACAATGAGCAGTTCTTC.

This clone was seen ten or more times. In DNA, the CDR3 is TGTGCCAGCAAGGACAGGGACTACGAGCAGTACTTC. This encodes CASKDRDYEQYF. The chain carries TRBV11-3 and TRBJ2-7, with TRBD1 matching 8 bases. V dropped 7 bases and J dropped 3; count of bases not matched to a gene: 2. Germline V lookup: CDR1 SGHNT, CDR2 YENEEA. The CDR3 length is 12 residues.

The CDR3 here is CASSQHTGTGSSPSYEQYF. The DNA of the CDR3 is TGTGCCAGCAGCCAACATACCGGGACAGGGAGTTCACCCTCCTACGAGCAGTACTTC. The chain combines TRBV3-1 (or the pseudogene TRBV3-2) with TRBJ2-7; the match to TRBD1 covers 9 bases. V trimming: 2 bases; J trimming: 0 bases; junction bases outside the gene matches: 14. The CDR3 contains 19 residues. Germline V gives CDR1 LGHDT, CDR2 YNNKEL (reference sequence).

The chain uses TRBV5-1 and TRBJ2-2, with TRBD1 identical over 11 bases. V was clipped by 1 base and J by 7 bases; unmatched bases: 12. The CDR3 spans 18 residues. CDR1 is SGHRS and CDR2 is YFSETQ in the germline V gene. Here the CDR3 reads CASSLKGQGGPAFGELFF. Here the CDR3 DNA reads TGCGCCAGCAGCTTGAAGGGACAGGGGGGACCCGCATTCGGGGAGCTGTTTTTT.

The CDR3 DNA sequence: TGTGCCAGCAGCGTAGTTGGTCCCCCGGGGAATGAGCAGTTCTTC. The encoded protein is CASSVVGPPGNEQFF. The V gene is TRBV9, the J gene TRBJ2-1; D possibly corresponds to TRBD2 (5 bases). V lost 0 bases and J lost 7, with 14 bases in between. This CDR3 contains 15 residues. Germline values: CDR1 SGDLS, CDR2 YYNGEE.

This clone appeared a single time. The rearrangement links TRBV7-9 to TRBJ2-4, with D unresolved. The V and J ends lost 5 bases and 9 bases respectively, with 17 bases between them. Germline CDR1 and CDR2: SEHNR and FQNEAQ (reference sequence). The CDR3 is 14 residues long. CDR3 coding DNA: TGTGCCAGCAGCCCTCCTTACGTCGGCGGCATTCAGTACTTC. Its translation: CASSPPYVGGIQYF.